Reported below is one TCR beta chain. The sample originates from a study of blood T cell repertoires in COVID-19. This CDR3 has 16 amino acids. The germline V gene has CDR1 SEHNR and CDR2 FQNEAQ (reference sequence). J gave up 5 bases and V 0 bases, and 7 bases lay outside the gene matches. Profiled with immunoSEQ multiplex PCR; TCRdb holds only in-frame clones, not every one. The table includes about 210,000 clones, around 89% detected once. The sequence derives from a man in his sixties or seventies with acute or convalescent COVID-19. This chain uses TRBV7-9 with TRBJ2-7; 10 bases are a match to TRBD1. The sequencing sample was made of peripheral blood. The CDR3 spells CASSLAVGTGVHEQYF. The CDR3 coding sequence is TGTGCCAGCAGCTTAGCCGTAGGGACAGGGGTTCACGAGCAGTACTTC.